The 7 T cell receptor beta chains in this list originate from one sample, sequenced in a study of cytomegalovirus exposure and HLA in healthy donors. Primers for the PCR totalled 60 Vbeta and 13 Jbeta. TCRdb's table, derived via immunoSEQ multiplex PCR, lists solely in-frame clones and lacks some. The sample yields some 150,000 clones, approximately 80% seen once. Sequencing was done on a sample of PBMCs. The receptors were gathered from a man younger than 35 in good health and CMV-seropositive.

V and J are TRBV13 and TRBJ1-1; the match to TRBD1 covers 8 bases. After removal of 5 bases from V and 5 bases from J, the junction contained 10 bases not matched to a gene. Germline V gene sequence: CDR1 PRHDT, CDR2 FYEKMQ (reference sequence). CDR3 length equals 15 residues. The CDR3 reads CASSGQGIYWTEAFF. CDR3 coding DNA: TGTGCCAGCAGCGGACAGGGAATCTACTGGACTGAAGCTTTCTTT.

V gene TRBV19 combines with J gene TRBJ1-1; perhaps TRBD1 as D (6 bases). Trimming pared 4 bases from V and 1 base from J, leaving 19 bases between. Germline V lookup: CDR1 LNHDA, CDR2 SQIVND (reference sequence). The CDR3 totals 17 residues. CDR3 protein: CASSTTWGLGANTEAFF. As DNA, the CDR3 is TGTGCCAGTAGTACGACTTGGGGATTGGGGGCGAACACTGAAGCTTTCTTT.

The chain employs TRBV6-6 and TRBJ2-3, with TRBD2 matching 12 bases. The CDR3 is made up of 15 amino acids. Germline V gene data show CDR1 as MNHNY and CDR2 as SVGAGI (reference sequence). J was trimmed by 2 bases and V by 6 bases; bases with no gene match: 3. As DNA, the CDR3 is TGTGCCAGCAGGAGGACTAGCGGGAACACAGATACGCAGTATTTT. Protein sequence: CASRRTSGNTDTQYF.

The V call is TRBV6-6, the J call TRBJ1-2, with a weak D call TRBD1 (6 bases). The CDR3 is 13 residues long. Deletions cut 8 bases from V and 0 bases from J, with 10 bases between. The V gene's germline CDR1 is MNHNY and CDR2 SVGAGI (reference sequence). CDR3 in DNA: TGTGCCAGCGCCCGACAGGCTAACTATGGCTACACCTTC. Translating it yields CASARQANYGYTF.

This clone has a single count. The chain carries TRBV5-1 and TRBJ2-7, with TRBD2 matching 11 bases. V lost 4 bases to trimming and J lost 2 bases; unmatched junction nucleotides: 5. This CDR3 contains 15 residues. The germline V gene has CDR1 SGHRS and CDR2 YFSETQ. The CDR3 nucleotides are TGCGCCAGCAGCGCCGGGACTAGCGGAACCTACGAGCAGTACTTC. Protein: CASSAGTSGTYEQYF.

Written as DNA, the CDR3 is TGCGCCAGCAGCTTGTCTGGTTTGACAGGCCTTACGACCGGGGAGCTGTTTTTT. Protein: CASSLSGLTGLTTGELFF. This sequence joins TRBV5-1 and TRBJ2-2; possible D gene TRBD1, 6 bases. This CDR3 spans 18 amino acids. Trimming removed 1 base from V and 5 bases from J, with 21 bases in between. Germline lookup yields CDR1 SGHRS and CDR2 YFSETQ.

The gene calls are TRBV27 and TRBJ2-7; 11 bases map to TRBD1. Germline CDR1 reads MNHEY; CDR2 reads SMNVEV (reference sequence). The V gene end was trimmed by 5 bases and the J gene end by 12 bases; junction bases not matched to a gene: 9. CDR3 length equals 13 residues. DNA for the CDR3: TGTGCCAGCAGTCCTATGGGACAGGGGGTGTTGTACTTC. Protein product: CASSPMGQGVLYF.